This T cell receptor beta chain is drawn from a study of T cells after yellow fever vaccination. Overall study findings and caveats: Bulk-population clonotypes that are abundant could appear as contaminants in FACS-sorted repertoires.

TCR cDNA was made by 5'RACE template switching, adding a universal primer site and UMIs. TCRdb processed the 5' RACE reads anew with MiXCR; each CDR3 protein has one entry. The table includes around 500,000 distinct CDR3 sequences, roughly a fifth detected once. Regarding this clonotype: What it binds is unknown.

The sequencing used PBMCs, collected approximately 22 days after the first yellow fever vaccination. This sequence originates from a man between 18 and 35 years old who received the YFV17D yellow fever vaccine.

In DNA form, the CDR3 reads TGCAGCGTTCGCAGGACTAGCGGGGTATTTGAGACCCAGTACTTC. Residues: CSVRRTSGVFETQYF. This chain uses TRBV29-1 with TRBJ2-5; 12 bases align to TRBD2. This CDR3 contains 15 residues. With V trimmed by 5 bases and J by 5 bases, 9 bases remained unmatched. From germline, CDR1 is SQVTM and CDR2 ANQGSEA.